This T cell receptor (beta chain) was recorded in a study of cytomegalovirus exposure and HLA in healthy donors. Study overall: A preliminary data release comprised 80 million to 95 million unique TCRs obtained from HLA-typed donors.

The germline CDR1 and CDR2 sequences are SGHRS and YFSETQ. The CDR3 is made up of 15 amino acids. Deletions cut 5 bases from V and 3 bases from J, with 15 bases between. This PCR relied on a set of 60 Vbeta primers and 13 Jbeta primers. Some clones are missing from TCRdb's copy, which holds only in-frame ones; the method was immunoSEQ multiplex PCR. The sample has about 150,000 clones, and its top ten clones hold roughly 2%. Sequenced: PBMCs. This TCR came from a man aged 25 to 45 in good health and CMV-seronegative. The rearrangement uses TRBV5-1 and TRBJ1-5, with D maybe TRBD1 (5 bases). CDR3 residues: CASRIQVSNNQPQHF. DNA of the CDR3: TGCGCCAGCAGAATACAGGTGAGTAACAATCAGCCCCAGCATTTT.